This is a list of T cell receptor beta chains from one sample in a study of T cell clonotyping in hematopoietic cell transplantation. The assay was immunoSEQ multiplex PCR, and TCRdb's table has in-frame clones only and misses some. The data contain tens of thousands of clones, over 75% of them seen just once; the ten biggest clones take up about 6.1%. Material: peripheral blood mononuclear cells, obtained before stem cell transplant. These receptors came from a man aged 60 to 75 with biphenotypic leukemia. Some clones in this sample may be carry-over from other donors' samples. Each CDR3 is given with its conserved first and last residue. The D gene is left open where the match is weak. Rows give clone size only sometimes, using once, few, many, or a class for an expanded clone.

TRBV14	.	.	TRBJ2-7	CASGPHGPYEQYF	TGTGCCAGCGGGCCTCACGGGCCCTACGAGCAGTACTTC
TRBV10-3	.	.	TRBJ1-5	CAISEYGGQPQHF	TGTGCCATCAGTGAGTATGGGGGGCAGCCCCAGCATTTT
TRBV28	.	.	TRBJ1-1	CASSDSNTEAFF	TGTGCCAGCAGTGACAGCAACACTGAAGCTTTCTTT
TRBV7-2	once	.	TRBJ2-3	CASSYPTDTQYF	TGTGCCAGCAGCTACCCTACAGATACGCAGTATTTT
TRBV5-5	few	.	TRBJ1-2	CASRRTDQNYGYTF	TGTGCCAGCAGACGGACAGACCAAAACTATGGCTACACCTTC
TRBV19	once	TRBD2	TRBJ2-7	CASSDVGLEAEQYF	TGTGCCAGTAGCGATGTGGGACTAGAGGCCGAGCAGTACTTC
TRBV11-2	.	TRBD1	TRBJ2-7	CASSLVAWDRPSYEQYF	TGTGCCAGCAGCTTAGTGGCCTGGGACAGGCCCTCCTACGAGCAGTACTTC
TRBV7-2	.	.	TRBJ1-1	CASSLEAGDTEAFF	TGTGCCAGCAGCTTAGAGGCAGGGGACACTGAAGCTTTCTTT
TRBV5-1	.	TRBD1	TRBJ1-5	CASSLALGGQPQHF	TGCGCCAGCAGCTTGGCTCTAGGGGGCCAGCCCCAGCATTTT
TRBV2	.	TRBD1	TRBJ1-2	CASRGTGGSSYTF	TGTGCCAGCAGAGGGACAGGGGGCTCTAGCTACACCTTC
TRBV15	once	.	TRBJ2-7	CATSWGDSTYEQYF	TGTGCCACCAGCTGGGGGGACAGTACCTACGAGCAGTACTTC
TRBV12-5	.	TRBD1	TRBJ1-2	CASETTGGRRGYTF	TGTGCTAGTGAGACGACAGGGGGCAGAAGGGGCTACACCTTC
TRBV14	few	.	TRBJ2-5	CASSHNQETQYF	TGTGCCAGCAGCCATAACCAAGAGACCCAGTACTTC
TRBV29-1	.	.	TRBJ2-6	CSVETGAGANVLTF	TGCAGCGTTGAAACGGGGGCAGGGGCCAACGTCCTGACTTTC
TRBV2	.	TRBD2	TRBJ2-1	CASHLGGGPFNEQFF	TGTGCCAGCCACCTCGGGGGAGGGCCATTTAATGAGCAGTTCTTC
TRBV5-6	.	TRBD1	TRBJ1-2	CASSLARGRDYGYTF	TGTGCCAGCAGCTTGGCCAGGGGGCGAGACTATGGCTACACCTTC
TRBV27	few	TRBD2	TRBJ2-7	CASSLWGGAYEQYF	TGTGCCAGCAGTTTATGGGGGGGAGCCTACGAGCAGTACTTC
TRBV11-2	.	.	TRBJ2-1	CASSFNRGSYNEQFF	TGTGCCAGCAGCTTTAACCGGGGATCCTACAATGAGCAGTTCTTC
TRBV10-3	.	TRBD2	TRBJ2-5	CAISDQREETQYF	TGTGCCATCAGTGATCAGCGGGAGGAGACCCAGTACTTC
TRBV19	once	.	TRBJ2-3	CASSRVSGTDTQYF	TGTGCCAGTAGCAGGGTTAGTGGCACAGATACGCAGTATTTT
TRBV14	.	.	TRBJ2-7	CASSQDWGGQYF	TGTGCCAGCAGCCAAGACTGGGGCGGGCAGTACTTC
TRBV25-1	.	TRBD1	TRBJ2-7	CASSGDRSYEQYF	TGTGCCAGCAGTGGGGACAGATCCTACGAGCAGTACTTC
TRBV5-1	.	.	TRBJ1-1	CASSALTGRNTEAFF	TGCGCCAGCAGCGCTTTAACAGGACGGAACACTGAAGCTTTCTTT
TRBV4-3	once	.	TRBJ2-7	CASSQEPGASYEQYF	TGCGCCAGCAGCCAAGAACCGGGGGCGTCCTACGAGCAGTACTTC
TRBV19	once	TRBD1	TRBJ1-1	CASGDRANTEAFF	TGTGCCAGTGGGGACAGGGCGAACACTGAAGCTTTCTTT
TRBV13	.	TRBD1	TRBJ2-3	CASSPGTGSTDTQYF	TGTGCCAGCAGCCCCGGGACAGGGAGCACAGATACGCAGTATTTT
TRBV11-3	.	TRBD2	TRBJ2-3	CASRAGGAQDTQYF	TGTGCCAGCCGTGCGGGAGGAGCGCAGGATACGCAGTATTTT
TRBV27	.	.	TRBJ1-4	CVTGDNEKLFF	TGCGTGACAGGAGATAATGAAAAACTGTTTTTT
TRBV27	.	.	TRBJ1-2	CASSQKARRNYGYTF	TGTGCCAGCAGTCAAAAGGCTAGACGGAACTATGGCTACACCTTC
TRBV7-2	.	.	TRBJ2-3	CASSISGTTDTQYF	TGTGCCAGCAGCATCTCCGGGACCACAGATACGCAGTATTTT
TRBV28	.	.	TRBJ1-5	CASSLADSSAQPQHF	TGTGCCAGCAGTTTAGCGGACAGTTCAGCGCAGCCCCAGCATTTT
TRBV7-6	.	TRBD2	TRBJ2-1	CASSLTTLAGEYNEQFF	TGTGCCAGCAGCTTAACCACCCTAGCGGGGGAGTACAATGAGCAGTTCTTC
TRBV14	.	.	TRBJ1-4	CASSHLGRFFPEKLFF	TGTGCCAGCAGCCACCTAGGACGTTTCTTCCCCGAAAAACTGTTTTTT
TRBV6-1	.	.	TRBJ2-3	CASNAGRGYTQYF	TGTGCCAGCAACGCGGGCCGTGGGTATACGCAGTATTTT
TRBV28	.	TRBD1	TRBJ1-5	CASRGTGNGVGNQPQHF	TGTGCCAGCAGGGGGACAGGGAACGGGGTCGGCAATCAGCCCCAGCATTTT
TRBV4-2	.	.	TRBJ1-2	CASSQVTDRDYTF	TGTGCCAGCAGCCAAGTGACAGACAGAGACTACACCTTC
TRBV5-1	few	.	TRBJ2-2	CASSLKSTSGELFF	TGCGCCAGCAGCCTAAAAAGCACCTCCGGGGAGCTGTTTTTT
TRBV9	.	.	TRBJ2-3	CASSVEVVPYTDTQYF	TGTGCCAGCAGCGTAGAGGTTGTACCCTACACAGATACGCAGTATTTT
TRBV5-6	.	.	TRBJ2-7	CASSYGPYEQYF	TGTGCCAGCAGCTACGGGCCCTACGAGCAGTACTTC
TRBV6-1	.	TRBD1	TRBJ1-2	CASSVNLPGQETSGYTF	TGTGCCAGCAGTGTCAATCTACCGGGACAGGAAACTTCCGGCTACACCTTC
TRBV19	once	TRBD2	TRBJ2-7	CASSTSLQWGAGVSYEQYF	TGTGCCAGTAGTACCTCCCTCCAATGGGGAGCGGGGGTATCCTACGAGCAGTACTTC
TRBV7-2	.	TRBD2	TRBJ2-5	CASSLSGLGGETQYF	TGTGCCAGCAGCTTATCGGGACTCGGGGGGGAGACCCAGTACTTC
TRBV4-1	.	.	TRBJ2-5	CASSQENRETQYF	TGCGCCAGCAGCCAAGAGAATCGGGAGACCCAGTACTTC
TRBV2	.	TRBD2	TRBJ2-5	CASSEGHLGGWETQYF	TGTGCCAGCAGTGAAGGACACCTGGGGGGGTGGGAGACCCAGTACTTC
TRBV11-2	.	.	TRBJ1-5	CASSSSGRSNQPQHF	TGTGCCAGCAGCTCGTCAGGTAGGAGCAATCAGCCCCAGCATTTT
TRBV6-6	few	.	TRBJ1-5	CASSLAPSPSAQHF	TGTGCCAGCAGTTTAGCCCCGTCCCCCTCGGCCCAGCATTTT
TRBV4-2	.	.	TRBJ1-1	CASSQDISYTEAFF	TGTGCCAGCAGCCAAGATATCTCCTACACTGAAGCTTTCTTT
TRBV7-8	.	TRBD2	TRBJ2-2	CASSLGLAGAGELFF	TGTGCCAGCAGCCTAGGGCTAGCGGGAGCCGGGGAGCTGTTTTTT
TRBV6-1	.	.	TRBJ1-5	CASSESGSNQPQHF	TGTGCCAGCAGTGAATCTGGGAGCAATCAGCCCCAGCATTTT
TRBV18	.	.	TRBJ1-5	CASSVESNQPQHF	TGTGCCAGCTCAGTGGAAAGCAATCAGCCCCAGCATTTT